Listed below are T cell receptor beta chains from one sample, sequenced in a study of blood T cell repertoires in COVID-19. Here immunoSEQ multiplex PCR was the method, and the copy in TCRdb shows in-frame clones only, minus some. Here the sample spans around 94,000 clones, over 85% being singletons. Input material: peripheral blood. The receptors here all came from a woman aged 45-60 years with COVID-19, enrolled during active disease. The CDR3 runs from the conserved cysteine through the conserved F or W. D genes are given only for firm matches.

d_gene | j_gene | v_gene | CDR3nt | CDR3aa
TRBD1 | TRBJ1-1 | TRBV2 | TGTGCCAGCAGTGCGACAGGGAGGAACACTGAAGCTTTCTTT | CASSATGRNTEAFF
TRBD1 | TRBJ1-6 | TRBV12-3/TRBV12-4 | TGTGCCAGCAGCCCACAGGGGGACTCACCCCTCCACTTT | CASSPQGDSPLHF
. | TRBJ2-1 | TRBV28 | TGTGCCAGCAGTTTAAGCAGGATGAGCTCCTACAATGAGCAGTTCTTC | CASSLSRMSSYNEQFF
. | TRBJ1-1 | TRBV5-4 | TGTGCCAGCAGCTTTAACCTGGGCCTTGCTTTCTTT | CASSFNLGLAFF
TRBD2 | TRBJ2-7 | TRBV28 | TGTGCCAGCAGCCCACTTGGGGGGGGGAGCTACGAGCAGTACTTC | CASSPLGGGSYEQYF
TRBD1 | TRBJ1-6 | TRBV7-2 | TGTGCCAGCCGCCGGACAGGGGAGAATTCACCCCTCCACTTT | CASRRTGENSPLHF
. | TRBJ1-1 | TRBV11-3 | TGTGCCAGCAGCTTAGCCCACTCGAACACTGAAGCTTTCTTT | CASSLAHSNTEAFF
TRBD1 | TRBJ1-1 | TRBV2 | TGTGCCAGCAGTGAACGCGGACAGGTTGGCGAGGCTTTCTTT | CASSERGQVGEAFF
. | TRBJ1-6 | TRBV12-3/TRBV12-4 | TGTGCCAGCAGTTTGAGACAGAATTCACCCCTCCACTTT | CASSLRQNSPLHF
. | TRBJ2-1 | TRBV9 | TGTGCCAGCAGCGTAGTCAACAGGGTCCATGAGCAGTTCTTC | CASSVVNRVHEQFF
TRBD1 | TRBJ1-2 | TRBV4-3 | TGCGCCAGCAGCCAAGAGGGGACAGGGAATCTTCGGGGCTACACCTTC | CASSQEGTGNLRGYTF
. | TRBJ1-6 | TRBV5-1 | TGCGCCAGCAGCTTGAGTGGGAGGGGGTCTAATTCACCCCTCCACTTT | CASSLSGRGSNSPLHF
TRBD1 | TRBJ1-4 | TRBV7-6 | TGTGCCAGCAGCCTTCCCGTACAGGGGTCGACTAATGAAAAACTGTTTTTT | CASSLPVQGSTNEKLFF
. | TRBJ2-1 | TRBV7-2 | TGTGCCAGCAGTTTTCCAAATGAGCAGTTCTTC | CASSFPNEQFF
TRBD1 | TRBJ2-7 | TRBV5-6 | TGTGCCAGCAGCTCGTTTCCCCTACAGGGGGTCGTGGAGCAGTACTTC | CASSSFPLQGVVEQYF
. | TRBJ2-2 | TRBV2 | TGTGCCAGTACCCCAGGGGGGGAGCTGTTTTTT | CASTPGGELFF